This T cell receptor (beta chain) was obtained from a study of identical twins' blood T cells. The wider study: Roughly 6 alpha and six beta libraries together yielded some 50 million reads. Study conclusions and caveats: V gene usage reportedly matched far better within twin pairs than unrelated donors.

Details on this clonotype: Its specificity is not known.

V was shortened by 1 base and J by 5 bases, with 11 bases between the two germline ends. This CDR3 comprises 14 residues. The germline V gene encodes CDR1 SGHTA and CDR2 FQGNSA. In the original analysis: Per-library CDR3 reads ranged roughly 2.2 to 3.6 million; clonotypes, ~90,000 to ~550,000. TCRdb redid the calling of the 5' RACE reads with MiXCR, one entry per CDR3 protein. Clone size and V and J calls follow TCRdb, not the original study. The sample consists of 350,000 to 450,000 distinct CDR3 sequences, roughly 28% of them appearing once. The rearrangement joins TRBV7-2 to TRBJ2-5; no firm D call. The sequence derives from a woman aged 18 to 55 in good health. Sequencing was carried out using PBMCs. The CDR3 loop reads CASSLEPNRETQYF. The CDR3 bases are TGTGCCAGCAGCTTAGAACCGAATCGGGAGACCCAGTACTTC.